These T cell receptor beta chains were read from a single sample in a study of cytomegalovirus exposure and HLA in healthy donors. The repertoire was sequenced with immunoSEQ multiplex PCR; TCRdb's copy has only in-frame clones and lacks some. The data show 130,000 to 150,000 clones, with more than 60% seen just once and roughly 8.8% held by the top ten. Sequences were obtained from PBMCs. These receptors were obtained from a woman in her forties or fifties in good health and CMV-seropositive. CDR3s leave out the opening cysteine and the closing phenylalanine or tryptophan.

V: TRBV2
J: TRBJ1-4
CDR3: ASTQPTGGDEKLF

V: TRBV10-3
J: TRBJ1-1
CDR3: AISVYSDGTEAF

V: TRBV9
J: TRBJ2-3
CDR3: ASSIREKDTQY

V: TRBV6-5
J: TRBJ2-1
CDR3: ASSYSQPYNEQF

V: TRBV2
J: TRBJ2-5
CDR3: ASSEARGTGQTQY

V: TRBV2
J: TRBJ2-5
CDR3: ASSGLAAMETQY

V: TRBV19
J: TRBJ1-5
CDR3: ATAHVRGGGQPQH

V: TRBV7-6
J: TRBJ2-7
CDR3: ASSTSLAGVVYEQY

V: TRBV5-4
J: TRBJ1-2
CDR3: ASSSDGKKFSGYT

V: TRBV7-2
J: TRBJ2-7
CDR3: ASSSGLAYSYEQY

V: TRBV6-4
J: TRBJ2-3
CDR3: ASSETSGGTDTQY

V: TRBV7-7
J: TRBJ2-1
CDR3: ASSLDGGAGNEQF

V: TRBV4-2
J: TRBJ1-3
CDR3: ASSQGTGNTIY

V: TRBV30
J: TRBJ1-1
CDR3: AWSPSGVEAF

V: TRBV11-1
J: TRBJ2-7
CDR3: ASSFSGGASYEQY

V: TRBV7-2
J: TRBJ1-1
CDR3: ASSKPGHMNTEAF

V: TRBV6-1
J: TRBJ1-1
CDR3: ASSDAGWASAF

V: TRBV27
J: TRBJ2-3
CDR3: ASSLFAWGGDTDTQY

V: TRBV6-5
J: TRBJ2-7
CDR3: ASSLLYGTGGKKQY

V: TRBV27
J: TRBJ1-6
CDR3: ASTSGTGQNSPLH

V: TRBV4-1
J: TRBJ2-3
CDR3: APTKRGVEDTQY

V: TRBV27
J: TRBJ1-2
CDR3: ASSLSSRGQGRYGYT